The 32 T cell receptor beta chains given below trace back to one sample, sequenced in a study of T cell changes during pregnancy in multiple sclerosis. Assay: immunoSEQ multiplex PCR; the TCRdb copy retains only in-frame clones and omits some. The sample yields tens of thousands of clones, 91% seen once. The sample here was CD8+ T cells from peripheral blood mononuclear cells, taken in the second trimester of pregnancy. The receptors originated from a female donor with multiple sclerosis, enrolled in a pregnancy study.

V and J are TRBV7-9 and TRBJ1-4; D perhaps matches TRBD1 (5 bases). CDR3 size: 16 residues. CDR1 and CDR2 from the germline V gene are SEHNR and FQNEAQ (reference sequence). The V end was cut by 5 bases, the J end by 0 bases, with 13 bases between. The CDR3 reads CASSPNDSATNEKLFF. Written as DNA, the CDR3 is TGTGCCAGCAGCCCGAATGACAGTGCAACTAATGAAAAACTGTTTTTT. Full variable domain (outside the CDR3, taken from reference TRBV7-9 and TRBJ1-4): DTGVSQNPRHKITKRGQNVTFRCDPISEHNRLYWYRQTLGQGPEFLTYFQNEAQLEKSRLLSDRFSAERPKGSFSTLEIQRTEQGDSAMYLCASSPNDSATNEKLFFGSGTQLSVL.

V usage is TRBV5-4 and J usage is TRBJ2-3, with 8 nucleotides matching TRBD1. Germline lookup yields CDR1 SGHNT and CDR2 YYREEE (reference sequence). The CDR3 totals 15 residues. J lost 3 bases, V lost 5 bases, and 8 bases had no gene match. The CDR3 region has the DNA TGTGCCAGCAGATCGACAGGGGCGCCGACAGATACGCAGTATTTT. It codes for CASRSTGAPTDTQYF.

As concerns this clone: The same CDR3 arises from other DNA sequences in this sample as well. This chain joins TRBV27 and TRBJ2-7, with D perhaps TRBD1 (5 bases). The CDR3 is made up of 12 amino acids. The germline V and J ends were trimmed by 6 bases and 3 bases, with 9 bases remaining between them. Germline V CDR1 and CDR2: MNHEY, SMNVEV (reference sequence). The CDR3 nucleotides read TGTGCCAGCAGCCCCACAGGCTACGAGCAGTACTTC. Its translation: CASSPTGYEQYF.

J is TRBJ1-1 and V is TRBV2; tentative D call: TRBD1 (6 bases). This CDR3 has 13 residues. In germline, CDR1 is SNHLY, CDR2 FYNNEI. V was cut by 7 bases and J by 2 bases, with 11 bases left in between. CDR3 region: CASTGQPNTEAFF. In DNA form, the CDR3 reads TGTGCCAGCACCGGACAGCCAAACACTGAAGCTTTCTTT.

The chain employs TRBV7-6 and TRBJ2-5, with D perhaps matching TRBD1 (5 bases). The V end was cut by 6 bases, the J end by 7 bases, with 15 bases between. The CDR3 contains 13 residues. Germline lookup yields CDR1 SGHVS and CDR2 FNYEAQ. Written as DNA, the CDR3 is TGTGCCAGCAGTGGGGCAGGGTCCGGGACCCAGTACTTC. Amino acids: CASSGAGSGTQYF.

For the CDR3, the DNA is TGTGCCAGCAGCTCACCCGGGACTAGCGGGGGGGGTAGCACAGATACGCAGTATTTT. Its protein product is CASSSPGTSGGGSTDTQYF. V usage is TRBV7-3 and J usage is TRBJ2-3, with 16 bases fitting TRBD2. Germline CDR1 SGHTA, CDR2 FQGTGA. After removal of 4 bases from V and 0 bases from J, the junction contained 7 bases not matched to a gene. CDR3 length equals 19 residues.

The rearrangement joins TRBV14 to TRBJ1-4, with 9 bases aligning to TRBD1. V was pared by 2 bases and J by 5 bases, with 9 bases of the junction left unmatched. The CDR3 loop spans 17 amino acids. The germline V gene has CDR1 SGHDN and CDR2 FVKESK. CDR3 protein: CASSQQRTGAQNEKLFF. The CDR3 DNA sequence: TGTGCCAGCAGCCAACAAAGGACAGGGGCACAAAATGAAAAACTGTTTTTT.

This clone was observed a single time. The chain employs TRBV19 and TRBJ2-7, with 7 positions matching TRBD2. V shed 4 bases, J shed 5 bases, and the junction held 5 bases outside the gene matches. Germline values: CDR1 LNHDA, CDR2 SQIVND (reference sequence). The CDR3 totals 13 residues. The CDR3 spells CASSTGLFNEQYF. As DNA, the CDR3 is TGTGCCAGTAGTACGGGACTATTCAACGAGCAGTACTTC. The entire variable domain, with the rest obtained from reference TRBV19 and TRBJ2-7, is as follows: DGGITQSPKYLFRKEGQNVTLSCEQNLNHDAMYWYRQDPGQGLRLIYYSQIVNDFQKGDIAEGYSVSREKKESFPLTVTSAQKNPTAFYLCASSTGLFNEQYFGPGTRLTVT.

V is TRBV7-6 and J is TRBJ1-2; possibly TRBD1 for D (5 bases). Germline assignment: CDR1 SGHVS and CDR2 FNYEAQ. The CDR3 extends over 15 amino acids. Trimming shortened V by 6 bases and J by 8 bases, and 22 bases separated the two germline ends. As DNA, the CDR3 is TGTGCCAGCAGACCTCTGGCGGGACCTTCCTTGGGCTACACCTTC. Protein sequence: CASRPLAGPSLGYTF. Variable domain in full (rest from reference TRBV7-6 and TRBJ1-2): GAGVSQSPRYKVTKRGQDVALRCDPISGHVSLYWYRQALGQGPEFLTYFNYEAQQDKSGLPNDRFSAERPEGSISTLTIQRTEQRDSAMYRCASRPLAGPSLGYTFGSGTRLTVV.

The chain employs TRBV2 and TRBJ2-1; 9 nucleotides agree with TRBD2. Germline V gene lookup returns CDR1 SNHLY and CDR2 FYNNEI. The V segment lost 7 bases and the J segment 0 bases; nucleotides outside the gene matches: 4. This CDR3 has 15 residues. The CDR3 protein is CASKTSGGSYNEQFF. CDR3 coding DNA: TGTGCCAGCAAGACTAGCGGAGGCTCCTACAATGAGCAGTTCTTC.

The chain uses TRBV7-9 and TRBJ2-1; possibly TRBD1 for D (6 bases). Trimming stripped 2 bases from V and 6 bases from J, with 14 bases between. Germline values: CDR1 SEHNR, CDR2 FQNEAQ (reference sequence). The CDR3 has 15 amino acids. The CDR3 sequence is CASSLPGQRSNEQFF. The DNA of the CDR3 is TGTGCCAGCAGCTTACCGGGACAAAGAAGCAATGAGCAGTTCTTC.

The count of this clone is one. The V and J genes are TRBV6-5 and TRBJ1-3; the D is unclear. Trimming left V 0 bases short and J 7 bases short, with 7 bases between. There are 13 residues in the CDR3. CDR1 is MNHEY and CDR2 is SVGAGI in the germline V gene. CDR3 loop: CASSYSAGNTIYF. In DNA, the CDR3 is TGTGCCAGCAGTTACTCGGCGGGTAACACCATATATTTT.

The chain uses TRBV11-1 and TRBJ2-1, with 7 bases matching TRBD1. CDR1 is SGHAT, CDR2 FQDESV, per germline (reference sequence). The length of the CDR3 is 12 residues. With 5 bases clipped from V and 9 bases from J, the junction kept 4 bases outside the gene matches. This chain's CDR3 is CASSNRGSEQFF. The CDR3 region has the DNA TGTGCCAGCAGCAACAGGGGTTCTGAGCAGTTCTTC.

The CDR3 spells CASSAPRGLGNTIYF. Here the CDR3 DNA reads TGTGCCAGCAGCGCCCCAAGAGGGTTAGGAAACACCATATATTTT. V usage is TRBV25-1 and J usage is TRBJ1-3; D remains ambiguous. This CDR3 is built from 15 residues. The germline gives CDR1 MGHDK, CDR2 SYGVNS. Trimming pared 6 bases from V and 4 bases from J, leaving 16 bases between.

V gene TRBV5-1 combines with J gene TRBJ2-7; a possible D gene is TRBD2 (5 bases). Trimming shortened V by 2 bases and J by 6 bases, and 18 bases separated the two germline ends. This CDR3 contains 15 residues. Germline assignment: CDR1 SGHRS and CDR2 YFSETQ. CDR3: CASSFGRGAPGEQYF. The CDR3 nucleotides are TGCGCCAGCAGCTTTGGCCGGGGAGCGCCTGGCGAGCAGTACTTC.

The V and J genes are TRBV6-1 and TRBJ2-7, with D perhaps matching TRBD2 (6 bases). The CDR3 spans 13 residues. CDR1 is MNHNS, CDR2 SASEGT, per germline. The CDR3 region has the DNA TGTGCATCGTTGCAGGGCGGGGTCTACGAGCAGTACTTC. Residues: CASLQGGVYEQYF.

The J gene is TRBJ1-1, the V gene TRBV7-9, with TRBD1 matching 7 bases. Losses at the gene ends were 1 base for V and 1 base for J; bases not matched to a gene: 3. CDR3 length: 15 residues. Germline V gene data show CDR1 as SEHNR and CDR2 as FQNEAQ (reference sequence). CDR3 bases: TGTGCCAGCAGCTTAGGACAGGGTCAGAACACTGAAGCTTTCTTT. It encodes CASSLGQGQNTEAFF. The full variable domain, completed using reference TRBV7-9 and TRBJ1-1, is DTGVSQNPRHKITKRGQNVTFRCDPISEHNRLYWYRQTLGQGPEFLTYFQNEAQLEKSRLLSDRFSAERPKGSFSTLEIQRTEQGDSAMYLCASSLGQGQNTEAFFGQGTRLTVV.

This chain links TRBV27 with TRBJ1-2; D is perhaps TRBD1 (5 bases). Germline values: CDR1 MNHEY, CDR2 SMNVEV (reference sequence). This CDR3 contains 14 residues. V lost 3 bases and J 2 bases, leaving 10 bases between the germline ends. Here the CDR3 reads CASSFVAGNYGYTF. CDR3 DNA: TGTGCCAGCAGTTTCGTCGCAGGGAACTATGGCTACACCTTC.

The J gene is TRBJ1-4, the V gene TRBV7-9, with TRBD1 matching over 10 bases. Germline trimming cut 2 bases from V and 8 bases from J; bases unmatched to any gene: 11. Germline CDR1 reads SEHNR; CDR2 reads FQNEAQ (reference sequence). This CDR3 region has 17 residues. The CDR3 loop reads CASSLHSTGGAREKLFF. Here the CDR3 DNA reads TGTGCCAGCAGCTTACATTCGACAGGGGGCGCGAGGGAAAAACTGTTTTTT. Looking up the rest from reference TRBV7-9 and TRBJ1-4 gives the full variable domain: DTGVSQNPRHKITKRGQNVTFRCDPISEHNRLYWYRQTLGQGPEFLTYFQNEAQLEKSRLLSDRFSAERPKGSFSTLEIQRTEQGDSAMYLCASSLHSTGGAREKLFFGSGTQLSVL.

CDR3 protein: CASSLRGGTDTQYF. CDR3 bases: TGTGCCAGCAGCTTGAGGGGCGGTACAGATACGCAGTATTTT. V gene TRBV5-4 combines with J gene TRBJ2-3; the D gene is possibly TRBD1 (5 bases). The CDR3 has 14 residues. In germline, CDR1 is SGHNT, CDR2 YYREEE (reference sequence). Trimming left V 1 base short and J 3 bases short, with 9 bases between.

This chain uses TRBV10-3 with TRBJ2-7; 15 bases are shared with TRBD2. Germline-derived CDR1 and CDR2 are ENHRY and SYGVKD. This CDR3 comprises 18 residues. Trimming at V came to 10 bases and at J to 2 bases, leaving 15 bases not matched to a gene. CDR3 sequence (DNA): TGTGCCACCTTGCCTACCGGACTAGCGGGAGGGTCTACCTACGAGCAGTACTTC. Translation: CATLPTGLAGGSTYEQYF.

The chain uses TRBV27 and TRBJ2-7; 9 bases line up with TRBD1. V dropped 7 bases and J dropped 0; count of bases not matched to a gene: 7. The germline gives CDR1 MNHEY, CDR2 SMNVEV (reference sequence). This CDR3 is built from 15 residues. The DNA of the CDR3 is TGTGCCAGCAAACAGGGGGCTATGAGCTCCTACGAGCAGTACTTC. Translating gives CASKQGAMSSYEQYF.

V is TRBV4-3 and J is TRBJ1-2; D uncertain. The CDR3 is made up of 14 amino acids. The V gene lost 5 bases and the J gene lost 1 base, with 11 bases spanning the gap. Germline V gives CDR1 LGHNA, CDR2 YSLEER. The CDR3 here is CASSKGSFNYGYTF. The CDR3 DNA is TGCGCCAGCAGCAAAGGGAGTTTTAACTATGGCTACACCTTC.

V is TRBV6-6 and J is TRBJ1-1; TRBD1 matches 9 bases. From germline, CDR1 is MNHNY and CDR2 SVGAGI (reference sequence). The CDR3 contains 15 residues. Germline trimming cut 2 bases from V and 3 bases from J; bases unmatched to any gene: 4. The CDR3 DNA reads as TGTGCCAGCAGTTACAAGGGACAGGGCCACACTGAAGCTTTCTTT. It encodes CASSYKGQGHTEAFF.

As for this clone: An end of the junction differs from the germline gene, which may be a read error. The rearrangement links TRBV19 to TRBJ2-1; D possibly corresponds to TRBD1 (6 bases). Germline assignment: CDR1 LNHDA and CDR2 SQIVND (reference sequence). This CDR3 is built from 17 residues. The CDR3 protein is CASSILGQTLSYNEQFF. The CDR3 region has the DNA TGTGCCAGCAGTATACTCGGACAGACCCTCTCCTACAATGAGCAGTTCTTC.

The chain joins TRBV7-6 to TRBJ2-3; 8 bases are shared with TRBD1. This CDR3 has 14 amino acids. Germline values: CDR1 SGHVS, CDR2 FNYEAQ. The ends lost 4 bases at V and 1 base at J; junction bases unmatched: 1. The CDR3 bases are TGTGCCAGCAGCTCGGGACAGGGCACAGATACGCAGTATTTT. Protein sequence: CASSSGQGTDTQYF.

The chain joins TRBV4-1 to TRBJ2-7, with 7 positions matching TRBD2. Germline assignment: CDR1 MGHRA and CDR2 YSYEKL. V lost 0 bases, J lost 5 bases, and 7 bases stayed unmatched. The CDR3 extends over 15 amino acids. In nucleotides, the CDR3 is TGCGCCAGCAGCCAAGAAGGACTAGATGCCGACGAGCAGTACTTC. It codes for CASSQEGLDADEQYF.

The V and J genes are TRBV2 and TRBJ2-1; tentatively, D is TRBD2 (5 bases). The CDR3 totals 15 residues. Germline CDR1 is SNHLY and CDR2 is FYNNEI. V lost 6 bases and J lost 1, with 13 bases in between. For the CDR3, the DNA is TGTGCCAGCAGGAGAGAGGGTGGGTCCTACAATGAGCAGTTCTTC. Residues: CASRREGGSYNEQFF.

The chain has TRBV11-2 and TRBJ1-1; possibly TRBD1 for D (6 bases). V was shortened by 1 base and J by 5 bases, with 17 bases between the two germline ends. The CDR3 consists of 16 residues. The germline CDR1 and CDR2 sequences are SGHAT and FQNNGV. The CDR3 region has the DNA TGTGCCAGCAGCTTAGGTTGGAGTCAGGGGTGGACTGAAGCTTTCTTT. This translates into CASSLGWSQGWTEAFF.

V usage is TRBV11-2 and J usage is TRBJ1-2; tentatively, D is TRBD1 (5 bases). Trimming stripped 0 bases from V and 2 bases from J, with 22 bases between. In germline, CDR1 is SGHAT, CDR2 FQNNGV. The CDR3 runs to 19 residues. The CDR3, as DNA: TGTGCCAGCAGCTTAGACTCCCAGTTTCGGGGGTTTGCAAACTATGGCTACACCTTC. Translating gives CASSLDSQFRGFANYGYTF. Complete variable domain (other parts from reference TRBV11-2 and TRBJ1-2): EAGVAQSPRYKIIEKRQSVAFWCNPISGHATLYWYQQILGQGPKLLIQFQNNGVVDDSQLPKDRFSAERLKGVDSTLKIQPAKLEDSAVYLCASSLDSQFRGFANYGYTFGSGTRLTVV.

V is TRBV27 and J is TRBJ2-1; 7 bases align to TRBD2. V trimming: 6 bases; J trimming: 7 bases; junction bases outside the gene matches: 12. This CDR3 is built from 15 residues. CDR1 is MNHEY and CDR2 is SMNVEV in the germline V gene (reference sequence). CDR3 sequence: CASSKISLAVNEQFF. CDR3 nucleotide sequence: TGTGCCAGCAGCAAAATATCGCTAGCGGTGAATGAGCAGTTCTTC.

The chain is built from TRBV27 and TRBJ2-7, with 7 bases matching TRBD1. The V gene end was trimmed by 9 bases and the J gene end by 2 bases; junction bases not matched to a gene: 10. Per germline, CDR1 MNHEY and CDR2 SMNVEV (reference sequence). There are 14 residues in the CDR3. The DNA for the CDR3 is TGTGCCAGTTCGAAGTGGCAGGGGGCCTACGAGCAGTACTTC. As protein: CASSKWQGAYEQYF.